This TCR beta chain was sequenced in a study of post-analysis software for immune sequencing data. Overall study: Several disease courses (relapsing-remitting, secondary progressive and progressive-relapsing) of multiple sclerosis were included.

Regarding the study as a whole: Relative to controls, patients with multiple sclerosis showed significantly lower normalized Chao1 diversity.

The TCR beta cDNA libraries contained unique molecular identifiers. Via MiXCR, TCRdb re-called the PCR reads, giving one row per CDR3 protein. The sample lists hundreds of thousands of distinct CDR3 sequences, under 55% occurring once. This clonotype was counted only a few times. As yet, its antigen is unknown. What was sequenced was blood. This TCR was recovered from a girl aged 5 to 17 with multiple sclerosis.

The CDR3: CASSGRAGVRIEYNEQFF. CDR3 DNA: TGTGCCAGCAGTGGTCGGGCAGGGGTTCGAATAGAATACAATGAGCAGTTCTTC. This sequence joins TRBV28 and TRBJ2-1; weak D call: TRBD1 (6 bases). The CDR3 totals 18 residues. V shed 5 bases and J shed 4 bases, with 24 bases lying between them. The germline V gene has CDR1 MDHEN and CDR2 SYDVKM.